A single sample is the source of the 24 T cell receptor beta chains below, sequenced in a study of cytomegalovirus exposure and HLA in healthy donors. With 60 Vbeta and 13 Jbeta primers, the PCR was carried out. Only in-frame clones appear in the TCRdb table, and some are missing; sequencing was by immunoSEQ multiplex PCR. This sample has roughly 150,000 clones, with around 75% found just once. Sequencing input: PBMCs. Every receptor here comes from a male donor in good health and CMV-seronegative.

This rearrangement joins TRBV7-3 to TRBJ1-5; no definite D call. CDR1 is SGHTA, CDR2 FQGTGA, per germline. Deletions cut 0 bases from V and 3 bases from J, with 12 bases between. The CDR3 is made up of 16 amino acids. Here the CDR3 reads CASSLTPVGINQPQHF. CDR3 coding DNA: TGTGCCAGCAGCTTAACCCCAGTCGGGATCAATCAGCCCCAGCATTTT.

This clone appeared a single time. The chain employs TRBV7-8 and TRBJ1-4, with unresolved D. This CDR3 is 15 amino acids long. Trimming removed 0 bases at V and 2 bases at J, with 7 bases between. The germline V gene has CDR1 SGHVS and CDR2 FQNEAQ. The CDR3 loop is CASSLARATNEKLFF. The DNA for the CDR3 is TGTGCCAGCAGCTTAGCGCGGGCGACTAATGAAAAACTGTTTTTT.

The table lists this clone with a count of one. The CDR3 reads CASSGGSSGNQPQHF. CDR3 nucleotide sequence: TGTGCCAGCTCAGGGGGGTCGTCGGGCAATCAGCCCCAGCATTTT. V usage is TRBV18 and J usage is TRBJ1-5; perhaps TRBD1 as D (5 bases). The germline V gene has CDR1 KGHSH and CDR2 LQKENI. This CDR3 is built from 15 residues. V dropped 5 bases and J dropped 2 bases, with 13 bases sitting between them.

The rearrangement uses TRBV19 and TRBJ2-2; a weak D match, TRBD1 (5 bases). Trimming took 5 bases from V and 5 from J, leaving 9 bases between them. The CDR3 has 13 residues. Germline CDR1 is LNHDA and CDR2 is SQIVND (reference sequence). This chain's CDR3 is CASSSGPTGELFF. In nucleotides, the CDR3 is TGTGCCAGTAGTTCAGGGCCTACCGGGGAGCTGTTTTTT. Combining the CDR3 with reference TRBV19 and TRBJ2-2 gives the whole variable domain DGGITQSPKYLFRKEGQNVTLSCEQNLNHDAMYWYRQDPGQGLRLIYYSQIVNDFQKGDIAEGYSVSREKKESFPLTVTSAQKNPTAFYLCASSSGPTGELFFGEGSRLTVL.

This clone was detected a few times. The chain combines TRBV2 with TRBJ1-2; D uncertain. The CDR3 has 12 amino acids. Trimming shortened V by 5 bases and J by 8 bases, and 12 bases separated the two germline ends. Germline loops: CDR1 SNHLY, CDR2 FYNNEI. CDR3 DNA: TGTGCCAGCAGTCCCTTGGTGCGGGGCTACACCTTC. Its protein is CASSPLVRGYTF.

The chain is built from TRBV10-3 and TRBJ1-2; 7 positions agree with TRBD1. Germline V lookup: CDR1 ENHRY, CDR2 SYGVKD. This CDR3 comprises 15 residues. V shed 8 bases and J 4 bases; nucleotides not matched to a gene: 13. CDR3 residues: CAIQRGQGDFYGYTF. For the CDR3, the DNA is TGTGCCATCCAAAGGGGGCAGGGGGATTTCTATGGCTACACCTTC.

V gene TRBV6-5 combines with J gene TRBJ1-2; D may be TRBD1 (5 bases). Trimming cost V 8 bases and J 8 bases, with 18 bases left between them. The CDR3 totals 13 residues. The germline V gene encodes CDR1 MNHEY and CDR2 SVGAGI. This CDR3 is CASRQKAGLGYTF. In DNA, the CDR3 is TGTGCCAGCCGACAGAAGGCAGGTTTAGGCTACACCTTC.

This clone turned up a few times. The chain carries TRBV21-1 and TRBJ2-7; TRBD1, the table's D call, was not compared with the DNA. TRBV21-1 represents a pseudogene. The CDR3 runs to 14 residues. CDR3 in DNA: TGTGCCAGCGGTGGAAGGACAGGGGGCTACGAGCAGTACTTC. This sequence encodes CASGGRTGGYEQYF.

The rearrangement uses TRBV5-1 and TRBJ2-1; D is possibly TRBD2 (5 bases). From germline, CDR1 is SGHRS and CDR2 YFSETQ. Trimming removed 4 bases at V and 6 bases at J, with 14 bases between. This CDR3 is 14 amino acids long. The DNA for the CDR3 is TGCGCCAGCAGCGAACCCCTAGCCGCCAATGAGCAGTTCTTC. It encodes CASSEPLAANEQFF.

The chain has TRBV19 and TRBJ1-6, with TRBD1 matching over 7 bases. The CDR3 is 16 amino acids. Germline V gene lookup returns CDR1 LNHDA and CDR2 SQIVND (reference sequence). With 5 bases clipped from V and 5 bases from J, the junction kept 9 bases outside the gene matches. CDR3 DNA: TGTGCCAGTAGTTACCGGGACAGAGGGGATAATTCACCCCTCCACTTT. Its translation: CASSYRDRGDNSPLHF.

This chain connects TRBV7-9 to TRBJ1-3; D is possibly TRBD1 (6 bases). V lost 5 bases and J lost 1, with 18 bases in between. The CDR3 has 17 residues. Per the germline V gene, CDR1 is SEHNR and CDR2 is FQNEAQ (reference sequence). Here the CDR3 reads CASSPRGRGASGNTIYF. The CDR3 coding sequence is TGTGCCAGCAGCCCCCGGGGCAGGGGAGCGTCTGGAAACACCATATATTTT.

The gene calls are TRBV6-1 and TRBJ1-1, with a tentative D call TRBD1 (5 bases). The CDR3 length is 15 residues. Germline lookup yields CDR1 MNHNS and CDR2 SASEGT. Trimming pared 4 bases from V and 4 bases from J, leaving 16 bases between. CDR3 nucleotide sequence: TGTGCCAGCAGTGCTTGGGGCCCCCCGAGCACTGAAGCTTTCTTT. Translated, it gives CASSAWGPPSTEAFF.

In this sample, this clone turned up once. The CDR3 reads CASSLAGQTTDTQYF. For the CDR3, the DNA is TGTGCCAGCAGCTTAGCGGGACAGACCACAGATACGCAGTATTTT. V is TRBV7-9 and J is TRBJ2-3, with 7 bases matching TRBD1. V was pared by 0 bases and J by 2 bases, with 2 bases of the junction left unmatched. This CDR3 is 15 amino acids long. The V gene's germline CDR1 is SEHNR and CDR2 FQNEAQ (reference sequence).

The rearrangement links TRBV7-3 to TRBJ2-2, with 9 nucleotides matching TRBD2. The CDR3 consists of 16 residues. Trimming removed 2 bases from V and 6 bases from J; junction bases left unmatched: 7. The germline CDR1 and CDR2 sequences are SGHTA and FQGTGA. The CDR3 region has the DNA TGTGCCAGCAGCTTAGCAAGCGGGGGGTTCGCCGGGGAGCTGTTTTTT. Encoded protein: CASSLASGGFAGELFF.

This clone occurred once. The chain is built from TRBV29-1 and TRBJ2-7; TRBD2 agrees at 10 bases. The CDR3 covers 13 residues. V shed 6 bases, J shed 0 bases, and the junction held 2 bases outside the gene matches. CDR1 SQVTM and CDR2 ANQGSEA come from the germline V gene. The CDR3 nucleotides are TGCAGCGTAGGACTAGCGGTCTCCTACGAGCAGTACTTC. Encoded protein: CSVGLAVSYEQYF.

This chain joins TRBV4-1 and TRBJ1-2; D unclear. The CDR3 length is 14 residues. V lost 1 base and J lost 3, with 9 bases in between. Germline CDR1 reads MGHRA; CDR2 reads YSYEKL. The CDR3 sequence is CASSQVGTYYGYTF. The CDR3 DNA is TGCGCCAGCAGCCAAGTGGGCACCTACTATGGCTACACCTTC.

The chain couples TRBV4-2 to TRBJ1-1; a weak D match, TRBD1 (5 bases). V lost 8 bases and J lost 0, with 16 bases in between. CDR3 size: 15 residues. Germline V CDR1 and CDR2: LGHNA, YNFKEQ. CDR3 nucleotides: TGTGCCAGCGCCCCTCGGGGGGACTTGAACACTGAAGCTTTCTTT. Translated, it gives CASAPRGDLNTEAFF.

J is TRBJ2-7 and V is TRBV7-2; perhaps TRBD1 as D (7 bases). V lost 3 bases, J lost 1 base, and 10 bases lay in between. The CDR3 loop spans 14 amino acids. Per germline, CDR1 SGHTA and CDR2 FQGNSA. The CDR3 region has the DNA TGTGCCAGCAGCTTTCAGGGGGGATCCTACGAGCAGTACTTC. Its protein product is CASSFQGGSYEQYF.

This clone was detected a few times. This sequence joins TRBV7-3 and TRBJ2-7; TRBD1 might be the D (5 bases). The CDR3 runs to 15 residues. V shed 2 bases and J shed 2 bases, with 13 bases lying between them. Germline V gene lookup returns CDR1 SGHTA and CDR2 FQGTGA. CDR3 protein: CASSLGTGQAYEQYF. DNA of the CDR3: TGTGCCAGCAGCTTAGGAACAGGTCAAGCCTACGAGCAGTACTTC.

The genes are TRBV5-1 and TRBJ2-7; 10 bases line up with TRBD2. This CDR3 region has 18 residues. Germline values: CDR1 SGHRS, CDR2 YFSETQ. After removal of 6 bases from V and 0 bases from J, the junction contained 15 bases not matched to a gene. The chain's CDR3 is CASKESERLAGRSYEQYF. The CDR3 DNA reads TGCGCCAGCAAGGAATCAGAACGACTAGCGGGCCGCTCCTACGAGCAGTACTTC.

The CDR3 DNA sequence: TGTGCCATCAGTGAGCGAGGGGGGGGAGAGAGCTACGAGCAGTACTTC. It is translated as CAISERGGGESYEQYF. The V call is TRBV10-3, the J call TRBJ2-7, with a possible D match to TRBD2 (7 bases). The CDR3 has 16 amino acids. The V gene's germline CDR1 is ENHRY and CDR2 SYGVKD. V was pared by 2 bases and J by 3 bases, with 17 bases between.

The CDR3 nucleotides are TGTGCCAGCAGTGTTTCTAGCGGGGGCCGGGAGCTGTTTTTT. It yields the protein CASSVSSGGRELFF. The rearrangement links TRBV6-1 to TRBJ2-2; 10 positions match TRBD2. The germline CDR1 and CDR2 sequences are MNHNS and SASEGT. The J segment lost 9 bases and the V segment lost 4 bases, leaving 5 bases of the junction unmatched. The CDR3 is made up of 14 amino acids.

This clone was seen only a few times. The chain couples TRBV28 to TRBJ1-2; a weak D match, TRBD1 (5 bases). The CDR3 runs to 18 residues. CDR1 is MDHEN and CDR2 is SYDVKM in the germline V gene. V lost 1 base, J lost 4 bases, and 22 bases lay in between. The CDR3 sequence: CASSLSPPPYRTTYGYTF. For the CDR3, the DNA is TGTGCCAGCAGTTTATCCCCCCCACCCTACAGGACCACCTATGGCTACACCTTC.

V is TRBV28 and J is TRBJ1-3; 9 bases map to TRBD1. The CDR3 is made up of 14 amino acids. Germline V lookup: CDR1 MDHEN, CDR2 SYDVKM. V lost 2 bases, J lost 8 bases, and 4 bases stayed unmatched. The CDR3 loop reads CASSLPDRGDTIYF. CDR3 coding DNA: TGTGCCAGCAGTTTACCGGACAGGGGAGACACCATATATTTT.